This T cell receptor (beta chain) was documented in a study of identical twins. V shed 0 bases and J 7 bases; nucleotides not matched to a gene: 7. CDR1 is SGHTA and CDR2 is FQGNSA in the germline V gene. CDR3 length: 16 residues. Using its own MiXCR run on the 5' RACE reads, TCRdb lists one record per CDR3 protein. The sample carries under 400,000 distinct CDR3 sequences, approximately 10% recorded once. This clonotype was sampled from a woman aged 50 to 60 in good health. The chain joins TRBV7-2 to TRBJ2-1; 9 nucleotides agree with TRBD2. The sample consisted of naive T cells sorted from blood. The DNA of the CDR3 is TGTGCCAGCAGCTTAGCTGTGACTAGCGGTATGAATGAGCAGTTCTTC. This encodes CASSLAVTSGMNEQFF.